The 18 T cell receptor beta chains below were found in one sample sequenced in a study of molecular identifiers for immune sequencing clone quantification. TCRdb re-called the PCR reads through MiXCR, storing one row per CDR3 protein. Here the sample spans about 640,000 distinct CDR3 sequences, less than 20% being singletons. Sequencing was carried out using naive CD8+ T cells from blood, with Jurkat cell RNA spiked in. Subset reported: FACS-sorted CD8+CD4-CCR7+CD45RA+ naive T cells. The receptors derive from a human donor in good health. Some libraries in this study had Jurkat cell RNA spiked in.

This clonotype was observed many times. The rearrangement links TRBV2 to TRBJ1-1; D not certain. There are 12 residues in the CDR3. The ends were cut back, 3 bases at V and 7 bases at J, with 9 bases in the middle. The germline V gene has CDR1 SNHLY and CDR2 FYNNEI. Here the CDR3 DNA reads TGTGCCAGCAGTGATACTTGGAATGAAGCTTTCTTT. Translated: CASSDTWNEAFF.

The rearrangement uses TRBV27 and TRBJ2-5; 8 bases line up with TRBD2. There are 13 residues in the CDR3. Losses at the gene ends were 5 bases for V and 3 bases for J; bases not matched to a gene: 2. The V gene's germline CDR1 is MNHEY and CDR2 SMNVEV (reference sequence). In DNA, the CDR3 is TGTGCCAGCAGTCCGGGGGGGAAAGAGACCCAGTACTTC. Translating it yields CASSPGGKETQYF.

With regard to this clonotype: A much bigger clone sits one base away, suggesting this may be a read error. The J gene is TRBJ1-2, the V gene TRBV3-1; D is undetermined. Germline V gives CDR1 LGHDT, CDR2 YNNKEL (reference sequence). CDR3 length equals 16 residues. V shed 1 base and J shed 0 bases, with 12 bases lying between them. The DNA of the CDR3 is TGTGCCAGCAGCCAAGGTGCGGTGGTACCTAACTATGGCTACACCTTC. It encodes CASSQGAVVPNYGYTF.

This clonotype has only a few counts. This chain uses TRBV27 with TRBJ1-5, with a tentative D call TRBD1 (5 bases). CDR3 length: 14 amino acids. With 8 bases removed from V and 5 bases from J, the gap between germline ends came to 16 bases. Germline-derived CDR1 and CDR2 are MNHEY and SMNVEV (reference sequence). CDR3 nucleotides: TGTGCCAGCGCTAGGGCGGGGGAGGATCAGCCCCAGCATTTT. Amino acids: CASARAGEDQPQHF.

Concerning this clonotype itself: This could be a read error, since a much larger clone is one nucleotide away. This CDR3 fails to terminate in the conserved phenylalanine or tryptophan, so it likely reflects a read error. DNA for the CDR3: TGTGCCAGCAGCCAAGATTGGATAGAGGCCGACCCCCTCCATGGCTACACCCTC. Amino acid sequence: CASSQDWIEADPLHGYTL. The V gene is TRBV3-1, the J gene TRBJ1-2; D unresolved. Trimming stripped 0 bases from V and 6 bases from J, with 23 bases between. CDR1 LGHDT and CDR2 YNNKEL come from the germline V gene (reference sequence). This CDR3 has 18 amino acids.

V and J are TRBV6-5 and TRBJ1-2; D is possibly TRBD1 (5 bases). CDR3 length equals 13 residues. Germline V gives CDR1 MNHEY, CDR2 SVGAGI. V lost 0 bases to trimming and J lost 6 bases, with 8 bases between them. In DNA, the CDR3 is TGTGCCAGCAGTTACTCCCAGGGAGATGGCTACACCTTC. This codes for CASSYSQGDGYTF.

CDR3 amino acids: CASSVAGQGAGEQYF. CDR3 DNA sequence: TGTGCCAGCAGCGTAGCGGGGCAGGGGGCGGGGGAGCAGTACTTC. V gene TRBV9 combines with J gene TRBJ2-7, with 8 positions matching TRBD1. V was clipped by 0 bases and J by 7 bases; unmatched bases: 9. Germline V gene lookup returns CDR1 SGDLS and CDR2 YYNGEE. The length of the CDR3 is 15 residues.

This clonotype was detected many times. The CDR3 reads CASNQQQTPTRGAKNIQYF. CDR3 nucleotide sequence: TGTGCCAGCAATCAACAACAGACACCAACGCGAGGGGCCAAAAACATTCAGTACTTC. The chain uses TRBV28 and TRBJ2-4; perhaps TRBD2 as D (5 bases). Trimming removed 7 bases from V and 1 base from J, with 26 bases in between. CDR1 MDHEN and CDR2 SYDVKM come from the germline V gene. The CDR3 length is 19 residues.

The chain is built from TRBV19 and TRBJ2-1; TRBD2 matches at 10 bases. Per the germline V gene, CDR1 is LNHDA and CDR2 is SQIVND (reference sequence). This CDR3 is 20 amino acids long. V lost 0 bases to trimming and J lost 3 bases; unmatched junction nucleotides: 14. CDR3 in DNA: TGTGCCAGTAGTATAGATCTCGACCCGCTAGCGGGAGCCGTCTACAATGAGCAGTTCTTC. Its protein product is CASSIDLDPLAGAVYNEQFF.

This clonotype has more than one count but fewer than ten. The junction does not match germline at one end; this may be a read error. The V and J genes are TRBV5-4 and TRBJ2-3; 8 positions match TRBD2. In germline, CDR1 is SGHNT, CDR2 YYREEE (reference sequence). CDR3 length: 17 amino acids. The CDR3 loop reads CASSLNSLAGHTDTQCF. The CDR3 DNA reads TGTGCCAGCAGCTTAAACAGCTTAGCGGGGCACACAGATACGCAGTGTTTT.

This clonotype was counted at least ten times. The junction departs from the called germline gene at one end, perhaps through a read error. This chain connects TRBV7-9 to TRBJ1-1; D remains unclear. Germline-derived CDR1 and CDR2 are SEHNR and FQNEAQ (reference sequence). This CDR3 contains 13 residues. The chain's CDR3 is CAGSGPTNTEAFF. In DNA, the CDR3 is TGTGCCGGCAGTGGGCCGACGAACACTGAAGCTTTCTTT.

This clonotype was observed many times. The chain is built from TRBV5-1 and TRBJ2-5; D might be TRBD2 (6 bases). The germline V and J ends were trimmed by 3 bases and 5 bases, with 20 bases remaining between them. Germline CDR1 SGHRS, CDR2 YFSETQ. The CDR3 is 16 amino acids. DNA for the CDR3: TGCGCCAGCAGCTCGACCGGGACTGCTGCCGGGGAGACCCAGTACTTC. Its protein is CASSSTGTAAGETQYF.

This clonotype has a count of ten or more. As DNA, the CDR3 is TGTGCCAGCAGCCCCCCGGGACCTGACAATCAGCCCCAGCATTTT. It encodes CASSPPGPDNQPQHF. The gene calls are TRBV12-3 or TRBV12-4 and TRBJ1-5; perhaps TRBD1 as D (5 bases). V was clipped by 6 bases and J by 3 bases, with 15 bases between them. The CDR3 has 15 amino acids.

This clonotype occurred a few times. The chain employs TRBV19 and TRBJ2-7, with no clear D. V lost 6 bases to trimming and J lost 3 bases, with 12 bases between them. The CDR3 runs 13 residues. In germline, CDR1 is LNHDA, CDR2 SQIVND (reference sequence). In nucleotides, the CDR3 is TGTGCCAGTAGCTCAGCTCTACTCTACGAGCAGTACTTC. It translates to CASSSALLYEQYF.

Regarding this clonotype: One end of the junction does not line up with germline, which may come from a read error. The chain recombines TRBV18 with TRBJ2-6; D is perhaps TRBD1 or TRBD2 (5 bases each). This CDR3 spans 20 amino acids. Germline V gene sequence: CDR1 KGHSH, CDR2 LQKENI. The CDR3 DNA reads TGTGCCACCTCACCTGTTCCCGGGAAGAGACAGATCTCTGGGGCCAACGTCCTGACTTTC. It is translated as CATSPVPGKRQISGANVLTF.

This clonotype was found many times. The V call is TRBV6-5, the J call TRBJ1-1, with TRBD1 matching 7 bases. Trimming cost V 6 bases and J 5 bases; bases outside gene matches: 9. CDR1 and CDR2 (germline): MNHEY, SVGAGI. This CDR3 is 14 amino acids long. The DNA for the CDR3 is TGTGCCAGCAGCCCTGACAGGGATGTGACTGAAGCTTTCTTT. As protein: CASSPDRDVTEAFF.

Turning to this clonotype: One end of the junction does not line up with germline, which may come from a read error. This chain uses TRBV2 with TRBJ2-7; no reliable D call. The CDR3 is 13 amino acids. Germline lookup yields CDR1 SNHLY and CDR2 FYNNEI. This CDR3 reads CASSEAASYGQYF. CDR3 bases: TGTGCCAGCAGTGAAGCAGCATCCTACGGGCAGTACTTC.

This clonotype was picked up many times. The chain combines TRBV2 with TRBJ2-1, with TRBD2 identical over 8 bases. This CDR3 comprises 16 residues. Germline CDR1 reads SNHLY; CDR2 reads FYNNEI. J gave up 4 bases and V 0 bases, and 5 bases lay outside the gene matches. This CDR3 is CASSEAAGGPYNEQFF. Written as DNA, the CDR3 is TGTGCCAGCAGTGAAGCGGCGGGGGGCCCTTACAATGAGCAGTTCTTC.